This paragraph covers one T cell receptor (beta chain) sequence. This entry belongs to a study of radiation and T cells in renal cell carcinoma. Time point described: baseline pretreatment blood. Treatment defined: 15 Gy SBRT to primary tumor, nephrectomy 4 weeks later. The patient's renal cell carcinoma had clear cell pathology. The germline V gene encodes CDR1 SNHLY and CDR2 FYNNEI. V was cut by 7 bases and J by 0 bases, with 15 bases left in between. The CDR3 runs to 15 residues. Generated by immunoSEQ multiplex PCR, the TCRdb table keeps only in-frame clones and is missing some. The sample yields 150,000 or so clones, about 87% seen once.

The receptor was derived from a woman between 70 and 85 years old with renal cell carcinoma. Sequencing used blood, obtained from a patient whose treatment included radiotherapy and nephrectomy. The V call is TRBV2, the J call TRBJ1-1; D is undetermined. CDR3 residues: CASKRNGLMNTEAFF. As DNA, the CDR3 is TGTGCCAGCAAAAGAAACGGGTTAATGAACACTGAAGCTTTCTTT.